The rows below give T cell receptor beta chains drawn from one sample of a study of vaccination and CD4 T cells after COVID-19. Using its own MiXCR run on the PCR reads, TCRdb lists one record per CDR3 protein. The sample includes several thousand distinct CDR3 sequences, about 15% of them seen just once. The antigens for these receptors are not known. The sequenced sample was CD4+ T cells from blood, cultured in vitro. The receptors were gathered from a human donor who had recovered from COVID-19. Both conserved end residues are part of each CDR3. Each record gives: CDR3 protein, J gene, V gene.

CASSTGTSYNSPLHF | TRBJ1-6 | TRBV5-1
CASRGRIYQPQHF | TRBJ1-5 | TRBV2
CAISDRGGETQYF | TRBJ2-5 | TRBV10-3
CSVKEGGYTF | TRBJ1-2 | TRBV20-1
CASRSGTGRREVQPQHF | TRBJ1-5 | TRBV6-1
CASSQGASGGPLETQYF | TRBJ2-5 | TRBV4-1
CASSYGLAGGRDTQYF | TRBJ2-3 | TRBV12-3/TRBV12-4
CSAMSGTGSTDTQYF | TRBJ2-3 | TRBV20-1
CSARTDANEKLFF | TRBJ1-4 | TRBV29-1
CSAQHRDYEQYF | TRBJ2-7 | TRBV20-1
CASSEVGPNQPQHF | TRBJ1-5 | TRBV6-1
CASSTPRGTINYGYTF | TRBJ1-2 | TRBV18
CASSLTGRDSPLHF | TRBJ1-6 | TRBV7-9
CSARDPGTSHNEQFF | TRBJ2-1 | TRBV20-1
CASSPQGRHYGYTF | TRBJ1-2 | TRBV18
CASAVGTRNSPLHF | TRBJ1-6 | TRBV12-5
CASRGAGRGYTF | TRBJ1-2 | TRBV2
CASMDRWGNTEAFF | TRBJ1-1 | TRBV6-1
CSAIRGVPTEAFF | TRBJ1-1 | TRBV20-1
CASSITGATGGNTIYF | TRBJ1-3 | TRBV19
CASSPSPGDKNIQYF | TRBJ2-4 | TRBV5-4
CASSLLRAAEAFF | TRBJ1-1 | TRBV12-3/TRBV12-4
CSVLRDESTDTQYF | TRBJ2-3 | TRBV20-1
CATSDLPLAETQYF | TRBJ2-5 | TRBV24-1
CAISEYPRQHGYTF | TRBJ1-2 | TRBV10-3
CASSFQGGCTNEKLFF | TRBJ1-4 | TRBV7-9
CASSSRGETEAFF | TRBJ1-1 | TRBV12-3/TRBV12-4
CASSSNPGETQYF | TRBJ2-5 | TRBV27
CASSLAATNEKLFF | TRBJ1-4 | TRBV5-4
CASSPRVLTGRTEAFF | TRBJ1-1 | TRBV12-3/TRBV12-4
CASSPGDGYTF | TRBJ1-2 | TRBV5-4
CAWSVHPGEETQYF | TRBJ2-5 | TRBV30
CAWRRGLNTEAFF | TRBJ1-1 | TRBV30